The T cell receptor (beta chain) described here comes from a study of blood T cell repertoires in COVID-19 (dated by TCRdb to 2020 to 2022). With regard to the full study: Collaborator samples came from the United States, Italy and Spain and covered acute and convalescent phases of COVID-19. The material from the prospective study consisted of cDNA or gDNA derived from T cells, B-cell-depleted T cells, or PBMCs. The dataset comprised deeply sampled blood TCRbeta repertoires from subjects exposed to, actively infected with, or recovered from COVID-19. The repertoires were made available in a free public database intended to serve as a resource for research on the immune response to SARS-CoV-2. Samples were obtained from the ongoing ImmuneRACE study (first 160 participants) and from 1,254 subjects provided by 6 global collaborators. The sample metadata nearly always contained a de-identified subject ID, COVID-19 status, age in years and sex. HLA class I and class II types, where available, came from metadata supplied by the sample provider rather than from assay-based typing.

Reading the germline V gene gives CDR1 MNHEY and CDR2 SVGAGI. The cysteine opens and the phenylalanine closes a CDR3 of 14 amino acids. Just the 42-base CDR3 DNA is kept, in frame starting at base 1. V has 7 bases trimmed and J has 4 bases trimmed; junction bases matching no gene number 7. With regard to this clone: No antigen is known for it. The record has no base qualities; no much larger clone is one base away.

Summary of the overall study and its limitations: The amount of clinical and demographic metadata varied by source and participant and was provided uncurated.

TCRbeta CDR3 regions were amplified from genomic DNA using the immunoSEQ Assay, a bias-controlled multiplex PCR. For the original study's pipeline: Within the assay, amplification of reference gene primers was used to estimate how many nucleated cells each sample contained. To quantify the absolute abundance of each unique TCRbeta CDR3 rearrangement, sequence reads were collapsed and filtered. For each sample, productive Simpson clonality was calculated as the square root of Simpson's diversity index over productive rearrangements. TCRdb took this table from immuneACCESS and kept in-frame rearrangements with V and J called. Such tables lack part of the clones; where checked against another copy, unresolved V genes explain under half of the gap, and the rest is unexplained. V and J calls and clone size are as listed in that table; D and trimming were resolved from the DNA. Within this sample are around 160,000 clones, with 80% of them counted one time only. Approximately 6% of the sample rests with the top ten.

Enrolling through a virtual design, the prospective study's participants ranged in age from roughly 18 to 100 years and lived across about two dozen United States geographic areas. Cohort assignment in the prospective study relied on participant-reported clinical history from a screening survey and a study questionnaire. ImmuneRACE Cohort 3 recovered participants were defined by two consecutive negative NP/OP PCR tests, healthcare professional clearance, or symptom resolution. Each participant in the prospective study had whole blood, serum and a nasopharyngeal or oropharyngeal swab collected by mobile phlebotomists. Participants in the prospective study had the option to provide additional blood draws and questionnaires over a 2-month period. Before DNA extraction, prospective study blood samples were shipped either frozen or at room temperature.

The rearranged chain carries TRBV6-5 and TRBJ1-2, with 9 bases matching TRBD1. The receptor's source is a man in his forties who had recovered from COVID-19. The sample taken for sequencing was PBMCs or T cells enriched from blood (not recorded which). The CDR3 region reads CASNDRGGTYGYTF. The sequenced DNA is TGTGCCAGCAACGACAGGGGGGGGACCTATGGCTACACCTTC.